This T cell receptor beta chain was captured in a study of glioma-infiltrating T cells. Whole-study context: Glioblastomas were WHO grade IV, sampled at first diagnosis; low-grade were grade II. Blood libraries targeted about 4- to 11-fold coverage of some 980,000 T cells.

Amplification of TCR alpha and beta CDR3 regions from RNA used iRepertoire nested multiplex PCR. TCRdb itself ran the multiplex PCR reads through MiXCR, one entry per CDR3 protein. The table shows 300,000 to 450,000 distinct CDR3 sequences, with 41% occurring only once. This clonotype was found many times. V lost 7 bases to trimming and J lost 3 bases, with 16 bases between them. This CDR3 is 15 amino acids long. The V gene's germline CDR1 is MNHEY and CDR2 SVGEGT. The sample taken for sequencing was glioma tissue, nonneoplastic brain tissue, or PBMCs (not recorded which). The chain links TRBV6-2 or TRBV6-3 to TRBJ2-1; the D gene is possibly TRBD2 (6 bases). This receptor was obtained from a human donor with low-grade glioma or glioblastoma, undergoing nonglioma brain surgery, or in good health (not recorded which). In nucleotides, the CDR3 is TGTGCCAGCACCGACGGGGTAGCGGACTACAATGAGCAGTTCTTC. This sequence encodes CASTDGVADYNEQFF.